This T cell receptor beta chain emerged from a study of identical twins. This clonotype was counted ten times or more. Its antigen is currently unknown. The CDR3 spans 13 residues. Trimming took off 5 bases at V and 3 bases at J, with 10 bases between the two ends. CDR1 and CDR2 (germline): WSHSY, SAAADI. Findings and caveats of the study: Surplus twin overlap in beta out-of-frame sequences was less pronounced. Insertions were reduced in abundant cord blood beta clonotypes but not in memory repertoires.

With template switching, a universal primer site was added, and the cDNA carried unique molecular identifiers. TCRdb fed the 5' RACE reads into MiXCR, producing one record per CDR3 protein. The data contain 450,000 or so distinct CDR3 sequences, roughly an eighth of them singletons. The same data also went into a second study, on yellow fever vaccine responses in identical twins.

Sequences were obtained from CD4+ T cells sorted from blood. This chain uses TRBV10-2 with TRBJ1-2; D may be TRBD1 (5 bases). The source is a woman under 30 in good health. CDR3 in amino acids: CASSLQGDYGYTF. CDR3 coding DNA: TGCGCCAGCAGTTTGCAGGGAGACTATGGCTACACCTTC.